This T cell receptor beta chain originates from a study of beta chain features in type 1 diabetes. Study-wide context: Patients did not differ from healthy donors in age, gender or cell yield. Study results and limitations: Whatever favoring of shorter templates PCR might show would apply equally to patients and controls. Relative to healthy donors, patients appeared to have naive, central memory and Treg TCRB repertoires that were more similar.

The sequenced template was cDNA made from the entire isolated RNA. Produced via immunoSEQ multiplex PCR; TCRdb's table is partial and in-frame only. The repertoire holds some 410,000 clones, with approximately 10% as singletons. Regarding this clone: Its antigen is still unknown.

The ends were cut back, 4 bases at V and 1 base at J, with 5 bases in the middle. Germline V gives CDR1 SGHTA, CDR2 FQGNSA. This CDR3 has 12 residues. Sorting of CD4+ naive, central memory, regulatory and stem cell-like memory cells was performed via CD45RO/CCR7/CD25/CD127/CD95/CD27. The sample consisted of naive CD4+ T cells from blood. The receptor was isolated from a woman younger than 30 in good health. This chain uses TRBV7-2 with TRBJ2-7; D unresolved. The DNA for the CDR3 is TGTGCCAGCAGCTCAGAGTCCTACGAGCAGTACTTC. Translation: CASSSESYEQYF.